Shown below are 14 T cell receptor beta chains from a single sample sequenced in a study of cytomegalovirus exposure and HLA in healthy donors. The PCR contained 60 Vbeta and 13 Jbeta primers. Some clones are missing from TCRdb's copy, which holds only in-frame ones; the method was immunoSEQ multiplex PCR. This sample has some 180,000 clones; 65% to 90% occur once, and the top ten carry about 2.3%. Source material: PBMCs. These receptors were obtained from a woman between 45 and 60 years old in good health and CMV-seronegative.

The chain recombines TRBV5-1 with TRBJ1-1, with D unclear. Between the trimmed V and J ends, which lost 0 bases and 4 bases, there was a span of 10 bases. This CDR3 has 14 amino acids. Germline V gene lookup returns CDR1 SGHRS and CDR2 YFSETQ. CDR3 residues: CASSLVVEGTEAFF. The CDR3 DNA follows: TGCGCCAGCAGCTTGGTGGTGGAGGGCACTGAAGCTTTCTTT.

In DNA, the CDR3 is TGCGCCAGCAGCCGCGGACTAGCGGGGGAATCGGGGCCGGAGACCCAGTACTTC. Its protein is CASSRGLAGESGPETQYF. This chain connects TRBV5-1 to TRBJ2-5; 13 bases agree with TRBD2. The CDR3 sequence is 18 residues long. CDR1 and CDR2 (germline): SGHRS, YFSETQ. Trimming removed 4 bases from V and 5 bases from J; junction bases left unmatched: 14.

The V and J genes are TRBV7-7 and TRBJ2-1; 11 bases are a match to TRBD2. The length of the CDR3 is 16 residues. Germline V lookup: CDR1 SSHAT, CDR2 FNYEAQ (reference sequence). The J segment lost 8 bases and the V segment lost 1 base, leaving 7 bases of the junction unmatched. The CDR3 is CASSLGLAGGIDEQFF. The CDR3 DNA is TGTGCCAGCAGCTTAGGCTTAGCGGGAGGGATCGATGAGCAGTTCTTC.

The V and J genes are TRBV5-1 and TRBJ2-7; maybe TRBD1 (5 bases). V lost 1 base to trimming and J lost 6 bases, with 20 bases between them. The CDR3 runs 16 residues. Looked up from germline, CDR1 is SGHRS and CDR2 is YFSETQ. CDR3 nucleotides: TGCGCCAGCAGCTTGTTTACGTCAGGGAATCCGGGCGAGCAGTACTTC. Translation gives CASSLFTSGNPGEQYF. Variable domain in full (rest from reference TRBV5-1 and TRBJ2-7): KAGVTQTPRYLIKTRGQQVTLSCSPISGHRSVSWYQQTPGQGLQFLFEYFSETQRNKGNFPGRFSGRQFSNSRSEMNVSTLELGDSALYLCASSLFTSGNPGEQYFGPGTRLTVT.

The genes are TRBV5-1 and TRBJ1-3, with TRBD1 matching over 11 bases. The junction had 5 bases not matched to a gene; V was cut back by 4 bases and J by 5 bases. Germline lookup yields CDR1 SGHRS and CDR2 YFSETQ. The CDR3 is made up of 15 amino acids. CDR3 residues: CASSQDRGQRNTIYF. The CDR3 region has the DNA TGCGCCAGCAGCCAGGACAGGGGGCAGAGAAACACCATATATTTT.

This clone was observed once. The chain combines TRBV28 with TRBJ2-7; unclear D gene. Germline assignment: CDR1 MDHEN and CDR2 SYDVKM. The CDR3 contains 15 residues. The V end lost 3 bases, the J end lost 3 bases, and 15 bases lay between the germline ends. CDR3 residues: CASSFSEGVSYEQYF. The CDR3 DNA reads as TGTGCCAGCAGTTTTTCCGAAGGAGTGAGCTACGAGCAGTACTTC.

As DNA, the CDR3 is TGTGCCAGCAGCTTAGCCAGCGGCTCCTACAATGAGCAGTTCTTC. Its protein product is CASSLASGSYNEQFF. J is TRBJ2-1 and V is TRBV5-4; weak D call: TRBD2 (5 bases). The V and J ends lost 2 bases and 0 bases respectively, with 9 bases between them. The CDR3 is 15 residues long. Germline CDR1 is SGHNT and CDR2 is YYREEE (reference sequence).

This rearrangement joins TRBV9 to TRBJ1-2, with D possibly TRBD1 on 5 matching bases. The CDR3 sequence is 17 residues long. Trimming removed 1 base at V and 4 bases at J, with 20 bases between. Germline-derived CDR1 and CDR2 are SGDLS and YYNGEE. CDR3 DNA sequence: TGTGCCAGCAGCGTAAGAAAATCCGGGACTGAATTCTATGGCTACACCTTC. Protein product: CASSVRKSGTEFYGYTF.

This chain joins TRBV7-9 and TRBJ2-1; 7 nucleotides match TRBD1. The germline CDR1 and CDR2 sequences are SEHNR and FQNEAQ (reference sequence). CDR3 length: 14 amino acids. V was clipped by 5 bases and J by 3 bases; unmatched bases: 4. The CDR3 region has the DNA TGTGCCAGCAGCAGACAGGGAAGCTACAATGAGCAGTTCTTC. Translated, it gives CASSRQGSYNEQFF.

The chain has TRBV27 and TRBJ1-5, with TRBD1 as a possible D gene (5 bases). The CDR3 has 18 amino acids. Per germline, CDR1 MNHEY and CDR2 SMNVEV (reference sequence). V was shortened by 5 bases and J by 0 bases, with 20 bases between the two germline ends. The CDR3 DNA is TGTGCCAGCAGTCCTCCCCCGCGGGGGGGTGATAGCAATCAGCCCCAGCATTTT. This gives the protein CASSPPPRGGDSNQPQHF.

The chain carries TRBV19 and TRBJ1-5; 8 positions agree with TRBD1. Trimming at V came to 5 bases and at J to 8 bases, leaving 5 bases not matched to a gene. The CDR3 totals 13 residues. CDR1 LNHDA and CDR2 SQIVND come from the germline V gene (reference sequence). The CDR3 coding sequence is TGTGCCAGTAGTCCAGGGGGCAGCGAGCCCCAGCATTTT. Translated, it gives CASSPGGSEPQHF.

This sequence joins TRBV2 and TRBJ2-5; no firm D call. CDR1 is SNHLY, CDR2 FYNNEI, per germline. V dropped 6 bases and J dropped 5 bases, with 10 bases sitting between them. The CDR3 spans 12 residues. The CDR3 coding sequence is TGTGCCAGCAGCGCTCTGGAGGAGACCCAGTACTTC. Residues: CASSALEETQYF. Full variable domain (outside the CDR3, taken from reference TRBV2 and TRBJ2-5): EPEVTQTPSHQVTQMGQEVILRCVPISNHLYFYWYRQILGQKVEFLVSFYNNEISEKSEIFDDQFSVERPDGSNFTLKIRSTKLEDSAMYFCASSALEETQYFGPGTRLLVL.

The CDR3 DNA follows: TGTGCCAGCAGTTTATCTCTGGCGGTCGAGCAGTACTTC. Its translation is CASSLSLAVEQYF. The chain is built from TRBV27 and TRBJ2-7; no clear D. Germline CDR1 and CDR2: MNHEY and SMNVEV (reference sequence). V lost 0 bases and J 6 bases, leaving 9 bases between the germline ends. The CDR3 runs 13 residues.

The chain carries TRBV28 and TRBJ2-7, with 7 nucleotides matching TRBD1. The CDR3 spans 14 residues. The germline V gene has CDR1 MDHEN and CDR2 SYDVKM. After removal of 4 bases from V and 12 bases from J, the junction contained 15 bases not matched to a gene. The CDR3 nucleotides read TGTGCCAGCAGTTCCCCCGGACAGGATCCCCCCGGGTACTTC. Its translation: CASSSPGQDPPGYF.